This TCR beta chain was sequenced during a study of cytomegalovirus exposure and HLA in healthy donors. On the study more broadly: The study placed 80% to 85% of its 398 genotyped donors in the Caucasian-associated ancestry cluster. Study-level findings and limits: Accurate prediction of most subjects' HLA-A and HLA-B alleles from TCR beta sequences was reported. HLA alleles showed associations with some 15,000 TCR beta sequences in a later analysis, at a 0.05 false discovery rate.

PCR amplification relied on 60 Vbeta primers (plus 13 Jbeta primers). Measured with immunoSEQ multiplex PCR; TCRdb has only the in-frame clones, and not every one. The top ten clones hold approximately 6.2% of a sample with some 130,000 clones, 79% of them seen once. This CDR3 region has 13 residues. Germline CDR1 is SNHLY and CDR2 is FYNNEI. Regarding this clone: Antigen unknown.

Donors were nominally healthy when sampled, though unrecorded immune exposures were likely. Sequenced input: PBMCs. This TCR came from a man in his forties in good health and CMV-seropositive. The chain has TRBV2 and TRBJ2-5; a possible D gene is TRBD1 (5 bases). The DNA end is more similar to TRBJ2-7, so the J call may be wrong. DNA for the CDR3: TGTGCCAGCAGATTAACAGGCTCCTACGAGCAGTACTTC. Its translation is CASRLTGSYEQYF.